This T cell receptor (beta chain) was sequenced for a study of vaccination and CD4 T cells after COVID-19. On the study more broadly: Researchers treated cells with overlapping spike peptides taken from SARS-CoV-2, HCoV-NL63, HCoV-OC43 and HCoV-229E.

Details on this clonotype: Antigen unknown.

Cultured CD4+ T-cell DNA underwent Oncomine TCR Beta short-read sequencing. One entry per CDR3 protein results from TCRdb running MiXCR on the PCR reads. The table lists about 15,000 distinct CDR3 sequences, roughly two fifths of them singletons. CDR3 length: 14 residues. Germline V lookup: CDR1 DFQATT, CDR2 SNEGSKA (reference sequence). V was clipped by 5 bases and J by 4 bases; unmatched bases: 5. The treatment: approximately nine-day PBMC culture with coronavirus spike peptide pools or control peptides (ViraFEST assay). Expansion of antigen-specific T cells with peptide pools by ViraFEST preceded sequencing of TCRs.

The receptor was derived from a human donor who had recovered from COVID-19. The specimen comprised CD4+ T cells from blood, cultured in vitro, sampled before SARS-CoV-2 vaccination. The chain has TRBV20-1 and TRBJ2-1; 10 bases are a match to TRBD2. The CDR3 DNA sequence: TGCAGTGCTTCTAGCGGGAGTTGGTACAATGAGCAGTTCTTC. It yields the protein CSASSGSWYNEQFF.